A single sample gave rise to the 20 T cell receptor beta chains below, sequenced in a study of blood T cell repertoires in COVID-19. Profiled with immunoSEQ multiplex PCR; TCRdb holds only in-frame clones, not every one. The repertoire includes approximately 180,000 clones, 90% of them detected once, and about 0.54% sits in the top ten. Input material: peripheral blood. These receptors all come from a man aged 45-65 years with acute or convalescent COVID-19.

The chain recombines TRBV29-1 with TRBJ1-1, with a weak D call TRBD1 (5 bases). The CDR3 contains 13 residues. Germline CDR1 is SQVTM and CDR2 is ANQGSEA. Trimming pared 4 bases from V and 1 base from J, leaving 10 bases between. The CDR3: CSVGGDRNTEAFF. Written as DNA, the CDR3 is TGCAGCGTTGGGGGGGATCGGAACACTGAAGCTTTCTTT.

This clone has only a few counts. The CDR3, as DNA: TGCGCCAGCAGCTTCGCAGGGGGTAGCACAGATACGCAGTATTTT. Translated: CASSFAGGSTDTQYF. The chain carries TRBV5-1 and TRBJ2-3, with TRBD1 identical over 7 bases. Per the germline V gene, CDR1 is SGHRS and CDR2 is YFSETQ. CDR3 length: 15 residues. V gave up 2 bases and J gave up 0 bases; unmatched junction bases: 3.

Worth noting for this clone: The sample contains more than one DNA sequence encoding this CDR3. The rearrangement joins TRBV19 to TRBJ2-3; a weak D match, TRBD2 (5 bases). This CDR3 has 12 amino acids. V gave up 9 bases and J gave up 4 bases, with 11 bases separating them. The germline V gene encodes CDR1 LNHDA and CDR2 SQIVND (reference sequence). The CDR3 protein is CASRGGADTQYF. CDR3 coding DNA: TGTGCCAGCCGGGGTGGTGCAGATACGCAGTATTTT.

The rearrangement links TRBV27 to TRBJ1-5; D may be TRBD1 (5 bases). CDR1 is MNHEY, CDR2 SMNVEV, per germline (reference sequence). The CDR3 is 16 amino acids. Trimming stripped 0 bases from V and 1 base from J, with 10 bases between. The DNA of the CDR3 is TGTGCCAGCAGTTTATCCGGCAGGGTAAGCAATCAGCCCCAGCATTTT. This encodes CASSLSGRVSNQPQHF.

In this sample, this clone turned up once. The chain joins TRBV5-4 to TRBJ2-1, with a tentative D call TRBD1 (7 bases). The CDR3 has 16 amino acids. CDR1 is SGHNT, CDR2 YYREEE, per germline (reference sequence). Trimming removed 4 bases at V and 9 bases at J, with 23 bases between. The chain's CDR3 is CASSGAGRGVVGEQFF. In nucleotides, the CDR3 is TGTGCCAGCAGCGGGGCCGGCAGGGGGGTTGTCGGTGAGCAGTTCTTC.

The chain links TRBV10-3 to TRBJ2-3; a possible D gene is TRBD2 (6 bases). V shed 2 bases and J shed 0 bases, with 6 bases lying between them. Germline V gene sequence: CDR1 ENHRY, CDR2 SYGVKD. This CDR3 is 14 amino acids long. This chain's CDR3 is CAISEGGSTDTQYF. The CDR3, as DNA: TGTGCCATCAGTGAGGGGGGGAGCACAGATACGCAGTATTTT.

The V call is TRBV5-4, the J call TRBJ2-5; 8 positions match TRBD2. The CDR3 is made up of 15 amino acids. Germline V gene sequence: CDR1 SGHNT, CDR2 YYREEE (reference sequence). V lost 2 bases to trimming and J lost 2 bases; unmatched junction nucleotides: 5. CDR3 region: CASSLERGPQETQYF. In DNA, the CDR3 is TGTGCCAGCAGCTTAGAGCGGGGGCCTCAAGAGACCCAGTACTTC.

This clone was seen just once. The chain uses TRBV4-1 and TRBJ2-3; 8 bases are shared with TRBD2. CDR1 is MGHRA and CDR2 is YSYEKL in the germline V gene. The J segment lost 2 bases and the V segment lost 5 bases, leaving 9 bases of the junction unmatched. The CDR3 covers 16 residues. The CDR3 reads CASSSRGSGNTDTQYF. The CDR3 bases are TGCGCCAGCAGCTCCCGGGGTAGCGGGAACACAGATACGCAGTATTTT.

V is TRBV30 and J is TRBJ1-2, with D tentatively TRBD1 (6 bases). This CDR3 contains 16 residues. Trimming removed 5 bases from V and 1 base from J, with 20 bases in between. CDR1 is GTSNPN, CDR2 SVGIG, per germline (reference sequence). CDR3 coding DNA: TGTGCCTGGTCACCTGCGGGCAGGGGCAGTAACTATGGCTACACCTTC. It yields the protein CAWSPAGRGSNYGYTF.

V is TRBV19 and J is TRBJ1-5; D is perhaps TRBD1 (5 bases). The CDR3 extends over 17 amino acids. The V and J ends lost 4 bases and 5 bases respectively, with 21 bases between them. Per the germline V gene, CDR1 is LNHDA and CDR2 is SQIVND (reference sequence). The CDR3 loop is CASSRMETAPSYQPQHF. The CDR3 DNA sequence: TGTGCCAGTAGTAGGATGGAGACAGCGCCCTCCTATCAGCCCCAGCATTTT.

CDR3 in DNA: TGTGCCAGCAGTAACCGGGATGGTGGCTACACCTTC. Its translation is CASSNRDGGYTF. V and J are TRBV6-6 and TRBJ1-2; no definite D call. Trimming left V 5 bases short and J 7 bases short, with 11 bases between. Germline V lookup: CDR1 MNHNY, CDR2 SVGAGI (reference sequence). The CDR3 runs 12 residues.

This rearrangement joins TRBV9 to TRBJ2-1; 9 nucleotides line up with TRBD1. J was trimmed by 7 bases and V by 3 bases; bases with no gene match: 5. Germline V CDR1 and CDR2: SGDLS, YYNGEE. The CDR3 totals 14 residues. CDR3 bases: TGTGCCAGCAGCGATCACAGGGGGCCAAATGAGCAGTTCTTC. Its protein is CASSDHRGPNEQFF.

The chain joins TRBV23-1 to TRBJ1-6; 12 bases match TRBD1. TRBV23-1 is flagged as an ORF with uncertain function. V lost 4 bases, J lost 3 bases, and 13 bases stayed unmatched. The CDR3 is 20 residues long. In nucleotides, the CDR3 is TGCGCCAGCAGTCCACCCCCTCCCGGGACAGGGGGCCTCTATAATTCACCCCTCCACTTT. It yields the protein CASSPPPPGTGGLYNSPLHF.

The V call is TRBV28, the J call TRBJ2-3; tentative D call: TRBD2 (7 bases). The CDR3 length is 15 residues. Germline CDR1 is MDHEN and CDR2 is SYDVKM. With 5 bases removed from V and 2 bases from J, the gap between germline ends came to 14 bases. CDR3 amino acids: CASSGGGGSTDTQYF. The CDR3 DNA reads as TGTGCCAGCAGTGGTGGGGGGGGCTCCACAGATACGCAGTATTTT. The full variable domain, rest sourced from reference TRBV28 and TRBJ2-3, is DVKVTQSSRYLVKRTGEKVFLECVQDMDHENMFWYRQDPGLGLRLIYFSYDVKMKEKGDIPEGYSVSREKKERFSLILESASTNQTSMYLCASSGGGGSTDTQYFGPGTRLTVL.

The chain links TRBV4-1 to TRBJ2-7; tentative D call: TRBD2 (6 bases). The V and J ends lost 4 bases and 4 bases respectively, with 23 bases between them. The germline gives CDR1 MGHRA, CDR2 YSYEKL. The length of the CDR3 is 17 residues. Here the CDR3 reads CASSPQPGGADSYEQYF. The DNA of the CDR3 is TGCGCCAGCAGCCCACAACCAGGAGGGGCCGACTCTTACGAGCAGTACTTC.

The rearrangement uses TRBV5-8 and TRBJ1-2, with D possibly being TRBD1 (5 bases). The length of the CDR3 is 13 residues. Germline V lookup: CDR1 SGHTS, CDR2 YDEGEE. Trimming took off 0 bases at V and 4 bases at J, with 7 bases between the two ends. The CDR3 DNA follows: TGTGCCAGCAGCTTGGGGACACTCTATGGCTACACCTTC. Protein product: CASSLGTLYGYTF.

The chain has TRBV2 and TRBJ1-4, with D possibly being TRBD1 (5 bases). The V end lost 6 bases, the J end lost 8 bases, and 13 bases lay between the germline ends. Germline V gene data show CDR1 as SNHLY and CDR2 as FYNNEI. This CDR3 spans 13 amino acids. The CDR3 nucleotides are TGTGCCAGCAGAGCAGGGTTGTGGGAAAAACTGTTTTTT. Amino acid sequence: CASRAGLWEKLFF.

The chain couples TRBV9 to TRBJ2-4, with 8 bases aligning to TRBD1. Trimming at V came to 0 bases and at J to 6 bases, leaving 8 bases not matched to a gene. This CDR3 region has 16 residues. In germline, CDR1 is SGDLS, CDR2 YYNGEE. DNA for the CDR3: TGTGCCAGCAGCGTAGAACCAGGGGGCGCCGGAAACATTCAGTACTTC. Amino acid sequence: CASSVEPGGAGNIQYF.

The V and J genes are TRBV7-9 and TRBJ1-5, with D perhaps matching TRBD1 (6 bases). Germline V lookup: CDR1 SEHNR, CDR2 FQNEAQ (reference sequence). Trimming left V 5 bases short and J 2 bases short, with 13 bases between. The CDR3 consists of 15 residues. The CDR3 region has the DNA TGTGCCAGCAGCGACTACAGGGTTGGCAATCAGCCCCAGCATTTT. Its translation is CASSDYRVGNQPQHF.

The genes are TRBV7-3 and TRBJ1-4, with D possibly TRBD1 on 6 matching bases. The germline CDR1 and CDR2 sequences are SGHTA and FQGTGA. CDR3 length: 15 residues. Trimming pared 3 bases from V and 4 bases from J, leaving 12 bases between. The DNA for the CDR3 is TGTGCCAGCAGCTTGTCGGGACACAATAATGAAAAACTGTTTTTT. Protein sequence: CASSLSGHNNEKLFF.